The clone carrying this T cell receptor (beta chain) was counted at least ten times. This record comes from a study of T-cell reconstitution after alpha-beta-depleted transplantation in children. For TCRbeta, the library was prepared with unique molecular identifiers. TCRdb itself ran the PCR reads through MiXCR, one entry per CDR3 protein. The repertoire has around 600,000 distinct CDR3 sequences, 15% to 20% of them found once; the top ten carry over 0.95%. CDR3 length: 15 amino acids. V was cut by 4 bases and J by 3 bases, with 11 bases left in between. CDR1 and CDR2 from the germline V gene are SGHDT and YYEEEE.

This chain connects TRBV5-6 to TRBJ1-6; D unclear. This sample comprised PBMCs from the stem cell graft donor, obtained from the stem cell graft. This TCR was recovered from a human donor who donated a stem cell graft to a child with acute myeloid leukemia. The CDR3 DNA reads TGTGCCAGCAGCACCGGACGGGTCTATAATTCACCCCTCCACTTT. As protein: CASSTGRVYNSPLHF.